This T cell receptor beta chain was documented in a study of CD8 T cells in ankylosing spondylitis. In TCRdb, the 5' RACE reads were re-called with MiXCR into one record per CDR3 protein. The table has over 200,000 distinct CDR3 sequences, roughly a tenth seen once. This clonotype was seen many times. V was pared by 0 bases and J by 5 bases, with 13 bases between. The CDR3 covers 15 residues. The sequence came from a male donor with ankylosing spondylitis or in good health (not recorded which). The material sequenced was blood, either unsorted or a sorted T cell fraction (not recorded which). The chain is built from TRBV12-3 or TRBV12-4 and TRBJ1-1; no firm D call. The CDR3 is CASSLASGVPTEAFF. CDR3 sequence (DNA): TGTGCCAGCAGTTTAGCCTCGGGTGTGCCGACTGAAGCTTTCTTT.